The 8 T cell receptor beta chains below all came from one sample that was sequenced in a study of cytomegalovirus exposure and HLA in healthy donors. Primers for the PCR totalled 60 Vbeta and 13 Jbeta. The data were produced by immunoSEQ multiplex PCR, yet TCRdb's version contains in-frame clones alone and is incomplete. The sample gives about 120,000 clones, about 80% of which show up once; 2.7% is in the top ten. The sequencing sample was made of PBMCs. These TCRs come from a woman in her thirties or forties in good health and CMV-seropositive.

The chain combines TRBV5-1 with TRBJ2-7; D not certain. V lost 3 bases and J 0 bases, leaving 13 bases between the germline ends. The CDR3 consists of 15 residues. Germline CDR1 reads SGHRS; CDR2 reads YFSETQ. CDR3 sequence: CASSSSSPSSYEQYF. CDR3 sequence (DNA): TGCGCCAGCAGCTCAAGTTCGCCGAGCTCCTACGAGCAGTACTTC.

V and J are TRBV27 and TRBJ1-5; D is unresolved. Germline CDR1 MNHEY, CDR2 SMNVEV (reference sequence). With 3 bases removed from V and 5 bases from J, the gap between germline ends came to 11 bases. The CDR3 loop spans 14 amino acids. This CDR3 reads CASSFAGFDQPQHF. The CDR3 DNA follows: TGTGCCAGCAGTTTCGCGGGTTTTGATCAGCCCCAGCATTTT.

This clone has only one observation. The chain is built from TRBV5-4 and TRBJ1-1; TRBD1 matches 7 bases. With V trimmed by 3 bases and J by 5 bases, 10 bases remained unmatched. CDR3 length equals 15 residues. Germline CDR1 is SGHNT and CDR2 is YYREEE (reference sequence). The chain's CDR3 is CASSSYRGGLTEAFF. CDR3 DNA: TGTGCCAGCAGCTCCTACAGGGGAGGATTAACTGAAGCTTTCTTT.

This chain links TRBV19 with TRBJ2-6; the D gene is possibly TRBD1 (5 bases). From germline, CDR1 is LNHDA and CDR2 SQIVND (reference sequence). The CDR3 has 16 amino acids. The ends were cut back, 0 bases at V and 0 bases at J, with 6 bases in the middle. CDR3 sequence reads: CASSIDRDSGANVLTF. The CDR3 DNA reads TGTGCCAGTAGTATAGACAGGGACTCTGGGGCCAACGTCCTGACTTTC.

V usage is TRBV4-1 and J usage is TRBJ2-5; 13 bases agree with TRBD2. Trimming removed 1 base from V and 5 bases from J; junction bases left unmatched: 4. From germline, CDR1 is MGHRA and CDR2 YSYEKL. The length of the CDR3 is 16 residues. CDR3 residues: CASSQGLAGGSETQYF. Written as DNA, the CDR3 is TGCGCCAGCAGCCAAGGACTAGCGGGGGGTTCGGAGACCCAGTACTTC.

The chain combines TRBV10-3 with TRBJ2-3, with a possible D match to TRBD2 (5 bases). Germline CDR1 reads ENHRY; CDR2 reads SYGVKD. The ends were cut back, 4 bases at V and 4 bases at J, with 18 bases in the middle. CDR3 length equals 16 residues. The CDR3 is CAISAIRAVRPDTQYF. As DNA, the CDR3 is TGTGCCATCAGTGCTATCCGAGCGGTGAGACCAGATACGCAGTATTTT.

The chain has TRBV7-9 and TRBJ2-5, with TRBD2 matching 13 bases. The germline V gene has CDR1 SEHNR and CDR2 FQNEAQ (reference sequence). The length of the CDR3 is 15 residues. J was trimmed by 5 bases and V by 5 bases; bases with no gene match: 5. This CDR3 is CASSTSGGAGETQYF. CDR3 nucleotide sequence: TGTGCCAGCAGCACTAGCGGGGGGGCCGGGGAGACCCAGTACTTC.

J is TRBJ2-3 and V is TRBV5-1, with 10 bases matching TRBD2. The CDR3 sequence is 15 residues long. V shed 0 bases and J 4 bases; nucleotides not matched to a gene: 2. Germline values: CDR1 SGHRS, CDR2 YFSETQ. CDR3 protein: CASSLDLAGADTQYF. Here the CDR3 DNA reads TGCGCCAGCAGCTTGGACCTAGCGGGAGCAGATACGCAGTATTTT.